Presented here are 3 T cell receptor beta chains from one specimen sequenced in a study of identical twins. TCRdb re-called the 5' RACE reads with MiXCR, one entry per CDR3 protein. This sample has 1.5 million to 2 million distinct CDR3 sequences, with more than 30% found just once. Sequencing was performed on cord blood. Every receptor here comes from a newborn girl in good health.

This clonotype has more than one count but fewer than ten. This chain connects TRBV18 to TRBJ1-4; D unresolved. The V end was cut by 3 bases, the J end by 0 bases, with 17 bases between. Germline V gives CDR1 KGHSH, CDR2 LQKENI. The CDR3 is made up of 18 amino acids. Written as DNA, the CDR3 is TGTGCCAGCTCACCTCTGACCGGATCCGCAGCAACTAATGAAAAACTGTTTTTT. Protein: CASSPLTGSAATNEKLFF. The variable domain in full, with the rest retrieved from reference TRBV18 and TRBJ1-4, is NAGVMQNPRHLVRRRGQEARLRCSPMKGHSHVYWYRQLPEEGLKFMVYLQKENIIDESGMPKERFSAEFPKEGPSILRIQQVVRGDSAAYFCASSPLTGSAATNEKLFFGSGTQLSVL.

The V gene is TRBV12-3 or TRBV12-4, the J gene TRBJ2-4, with TRBD1 matching 9 bases. Losses at the gene ends were 1 base for V and 3 bases for J; bases not matched to a gene: 16. The CDR3 runs to 20 residues. The CDR3 here is CASSLVPRGQGSLGKNIQYF. The CDR3 bases are TGTGCCAGCAGTTTAGTACCTAGGGGACAGGGAAGCTTAGGCAAAAACATTCAGTACTTC.

This rearrangement joins TRBV28 to TRBJ2-3, with D tentatively TRBD2 (6 bases). CDR1 is MDHEN and CDR2 is SYDVKM in the germline V gene. The CDR3 sequence is 16 residues long. The V end was cut by 2 bases, the J end by 6 bases, with 18 bases between. CDR3: CASSLVTSLSGDTQYF. CDR3 sequence (DNA): TGTGCCAGCAGTTTAGTTACTAGCTTGAGTGGGGATACGCAGTATTTT.